What follows is one T cell receptor beta chain and its context. The data were taken from a study of blood T cell repertoires in COVID-19. This CDR3 is built from 11 residues. The V end was cut by 1 base, the J end by 11 bases, with 9 bases between. Sequencing was performed with immunoSEQ multiplex PCR; in TCRdb, only in-frame clones are kept and a portion is missing. This sample has roughly 87,000 clones, with about 71% found just once. The source of this sequence is a woman aged 45 to 65 with acute or convalescent COVID-19. The sample was peripheral blood. The chain is built from TRBV12-3 or TRBV12-4 and TRBJ2-7, with D perhaps TRBD2 (5 bases). The CDR3, as DNA: TGTGCCAGCAGTTTAGGCCCGGAGGAGTACTTC. Translated: CASSLGPEEYF.